Each of the 27 T cell receptor beta chains below was sequenced from the same sample in a study of T cell responses to AZD1222 COVID-19 vaccine. Sequenced by immunoSEQ multiplex PCR; TCRdb stores in-frame clones only, minus some. The data show 120,000 to 150,000 clones, about 89% seen once. Here the sequenced sample was peripheral blood, taken on day 0 of MenACWY control vaccination. The receptors derive from an adult in good health.

The gene calls are TRBV6-1 and TRBJ1-3; 7 positions match TRBD1. Looked up from germline, CDR1 is MNHNS and CDR2 is SASEGT. The CDR3 is 17 residues long. J gave up 1 base and V 4 bases, and 10 bases lay outside the gene matches. The CDR3 region is CASSGPGGGLSGNTIYF. The CDR3, as DNA: TGTGCCAGCAGTGGACCAGGGGGGGGACTATCTGGAAACACCATATATTTT.

The chain joins TRBV4-2 to TRBJ2-2; the match to TRBD2 covers 7 bases. Germline V gives CDR1 LGHNA, CDR2 YNFKEQ. V shed 5 bases and J 4 bases; nucleotides not matched to a gene: 10. This CDR3 has 16 residues. The CDR3 is CASSSLAGLGTGELFF. DNA of the CDR3: TGTGCCAGCAGCTCTTTAGCGGGTCTAGGCACCGGGGAGCTGTTTTTT.

V is TRBV6-5 and J is TRBJ1-2; D gene uncertain. Germline V gives CDR1 MNHEY, CDR2 SVGAGI. The CDR3 contains 16 residues. The V and J ends lost 0 bases and 2 bases respectively, with 13 bases between them. This CDR3 reads CASSYSKVPGNYGYTF. For the CDR3, the DNA is TGTGCCAGCAGTTACTCGAAGGTGCCAGGAAACTATGGCTACACCTTC.

The sample holds one count of this clone. The J gene is TRBJ2-3, the V gene TRBV4-1, with 13 bases fitting TRBD2. CDR1 is MGHRA, CDR2 YSYEKL, per germline. The CDR3 sequence is 16 residues long. Trimming removed 1 base from V and 5 bases from J; junction bases left unmatched: 3. Here the CDR3 reads CASSQALAGGGDTQYF. The CDR3 region has the DNA TGCGCCAGCAGCCAAGCACTAGCGGGAGGGGGAGATACGCAGTATTTT.

The chain has TRBV5-1 and TRBJ2-3; D unresolved. Trimming stripped 2 bases from V and 1 base from J, with 11 bases between. The CDR3 length is 15 residues. Germline CDR1 SGHRS, CDR2 YFSETQ. DNA for the CDR3: TGCGCCAGCAGCTTAATCGGGCGAGGCACAGATACGCAGTATTTT. Translation: CASSLIGRGTDTQYF.

The rearrangement joins TRBV12-5 to TRBJ1-5, with a weak D call TRBD1 (5 bases). CDR1 and CDR2 from the germline V gene are LGHNT and FRNRAP. This CDR3 spans 16 amino acids. The V end lost 5 bases, the J end lost 4 bases, and 18 bases lay between the germline ends. The CDR3 bases are TGTGCTAGTGGTCCCCCGGAGGACGGGGGGAATCAGCCCCAGCATTTT. Protein: CASGPPEDGGNQPQHF. Combining the CDR3 with reference TRBV12-5 and TRBJ1-5 gives the whole variable domain DARVTQTPRHKVTEMGQEVTMRCQPILGHNTVFWYRQTMMQGLELLAYFRNRAPLDDSGMPKDRFSAEMPDATLATLKIQPSEPRDSAVYFCASGPPEDGGNQPQHFGDGTRLSIL.

The chain employs TRBV10-2 and TRBJ1-2; TRBD1 aligns across 7 bases. Germline V gene lookup returns CDR1 WSHSY and CDR2 SAAADI. The junction had 8 bases not matched to a gene; V was cut back by 4 bases and J by 3 bases. The CDR3 runs 15 residues. CDR3 bases: TGCGCCAGCAGTGGGCCGGGTACAGGGGACTATGGCTACACCTTC. It is translated as CASSGPGTGDYGYTF.

CDR3 amino acids: CATSRAMEQFF. The CDR3 nucleotides are TGTGCCACCAGCAGAGCGATGGAGCAGTTCTTC. This chain uses TRBV15 with TRBJ2-1; no firm D call. Germline V CDR1 and CDR2: LNHNV, YYDKDF (reference sequence). There are 11 residues in the CDR3. Trimming pared 1 base from V and 10 bases from J, leaving 5 bases between.

The gene calls are TRBV6-5 and TRBJ1-1; D gene unclear. Germline CDR1 MNHEY, CDR2 SVGAGI. This CDR3 region has 15 residues. V was pared by 0 bases and J by 1 base, with 9 bases between. This CDR3 is CASSYSSRKNTEAFF. The CDR3 nucleotides are TGTGCCAGCAGTTACTCGTCTCGGAAGAACACTGAAGCTTTCTTT.

V usage is TRBV6-5 and J usage is TRBJ1-1; D unclear. Per the germline V gene, CDR1 is MNHEY and CDR2 is SVGAGI. The V and J ends lost 6 bases and 6 bases respectively, with 11 bases between them. The length of the CDR3 is 12 residues. The CDR3 sequence is CASRSKGAEAFF. The DNA of the CDR3 is TGTGCCAGCAGGTCCAAGGGCGCTGAAGCTTTCTTT.

The sample holds a few counts of this clone. This chain links TRBV19 with TRBJ2-7, with D possibly being TRBD2 (5 bases). This CDR3 has 12 amino acids. Germline values: CDR1 LNHDA, CDR2 SQIVND (reference sequence). V was cut by 5 bases and J by 9 bases, with 14 bases left in between. Here the CDR3 reads CASSEGRSGQYF. CDR3 coding DNA: TGTGCCAGTAGTGAAGGGAGATCGGGGCAGTACTTC.

The rearrangement uses TRBV28 and TRBJ1-4, with D perhaps matching TRBD1 (6 bases). Germline V gene sequence: CDR1 MDHEN, CDR2 SYDVKM. The V and J ends lost 5 bases and 6 bases respectively, with 16 bases between them. This CDR3 contains 15 residues. The CDR3 is CASSPRQESDEKLFF. In DNA form, the CDR3 reads TGTGCCAGCAGTCCCAGACAGGAATCCGATGAAAAACTGTTTTTT.

The chain has TRBV30 and TRBJ2-7, with a tentative D call TRBD1 (6 bases). CDR3 length equals 14 residues. CDR1 is GTSNPN and CDR2 is SVGIG in the germline V gene (reference sequence). The ends were cut back, 0 bases at V and 6 bases at J, with 15 bases in the middle. CDR3 region: CAWSVYQGIGEQYF. CDR3 coding DNA: TGTGCCTGGAGTGTATACCAGGGGATCGGCGAGCAGTACTTC.

The chain is built from TRBV2 and TRBJ1-5; D gene unclear. The CDR3 extends over 13 amino acids. Deletions cut 7 bases from V and 5 bases from J, with 12 bases between. Germline values: CDR1 SNHLY, CDR2 FYNNEI. The CDR3 DNA reads as TGTGCCAGCAATTGGAGGGTAGATCAGCCCCAGCATTTT. This codes for CASNWRVDQPQHF.

The chain is built from TRBV5-1 and TRBJ2-1; TRBD2 is a possible D gene (6 bases). The CDR3 extends over 15 amino acids. CDR1 is SGHRS and CDR2 is YFSETQ in the germline V gene. Deletions cut 2 bases from V and 7 bases from J, with 16 bases between. This CDR3 is CASSFSFVAENEQFF. The DNA of the CDR3 is TGCGCCAGCAGCTTCAGTTTCGTAGCGGAAAATGAGCAGTTCTTC.

The V gene is TRBV2, the J gene TRBJ1-1; D is uncertain. Between the trimmed V and J ends, which lost 5 bases and 1 base, there was a span of 8 bases. This CDR3 spans 13 amino acids. The V gene's germline CDR1 is SNHLY and CDR2 FYNNEI. The CDR3 loop is CASSTSRNTEAFF. CDR3 DNA: TGTGCCAGCAGTACAAGTAGGAACACTGAAGCTTTCTTT.

The chain has TRBV2 and TRBJ2-7; D is undetermined. CDR1 is SNHLY and CDR2 is FYNNEI in the germline V gene. V gave up 4 bases and J gave up 3 bases, with 10 bases separating them. The CDR3 consists of 13 residues. CDR3 nucleotide sequence: TGTGCCAGCAGTGGTGTCCTTAACTACGAGCAGTACTTC. It is translated as CASSGVLNYEQYF.

This clone appeared a few times. The chain recombines TRBV5-4 with TRBJ2-1; 11 bases are shared with TRBD2. Looked up from germline, CDR1 is SGHNT and CDR2 is YYREEE (reference sequence). V gave up 1 base and J gave up 4 bases; unmatched junction bases: 7. The length of the CDR3 is 17 residues. As DNA, the CDR3 is TGTGCCAGCAGCTTGATAGCTAGCGGGGGGAGGTACAATGAGCAGTTCTTC. Translated: CASSLIASGGRYNEQFF.

This chain links TRBV27 with TRBJ1-2, with 9 bases identical to TRBD1. Per the germline V gene, CDR1 is MNHEY and CDR2 is SMNVEV (reference sequence). There are 15 residues in the CDR3. J lost 4 bases, V lost 3 bases, and 6 bases had no gene match. CDR3 protein: CASSLDRGLGYGYTF. CDR3 sequence (DNA): TGTGCCAGCAGTTTGGACAGGGGCCTCGGCTATGGCTACACCTTC.

Of note for this clone: One end of the junction does not line up with germline, which may come from a read error. V usage is TRBV7-2 and J usage is TRBJ2-7; TRBD2 aligns across 10 bases. The CDR3 is 15 amino acids. Germline V gene lookup returns CDR1 SGHTA and CDR2 FQGNSA. In nucleotides, the CDR3 is TGTGCCAGCAGTTTAGGGCTAGCGGGAGCCTACGAGCAGTACTTC. This encodes CASSLGLAGAYEQYF. The variable domain in full, with the rest retrieved from reference TRBV7-2 and TRBJ2-7, is GAGVSQSPSNKVTEKGKDVELRCDPISGHTALYWYRQSLGQGLEFLIYFQGNSAPDKSGLPSDRFSAERTGGSVSTLTIQRTQQEDSAVYLCASSLGLAGAYEQYFGPGTRLTVT.

This chain links TRBV7-8 with TRBJ2-7, with 7 bases identical to TRBD1. The CDR3 length is 12 residues. Germline V lookup: CDR1 SGHVS, CDR2 FQNEAQ. The J segment lost 0 bases and the V segment lost 8 bases, leaving 1 base of the junction unmatched. CDR3 nucleotide sequence: TGTGCCAGCGAGGGGGCCTCCTACGAGCAGTACTTC. Its protein product is CASEGASYEQYF.

This clone was picked up one time. The chain couples TRBV6-6 to TRBJ2-7, with D tentatively TRBD1 (5 bases). CDR3 length equals 13 residues. Trimming cost V 0 bases and J 4 bases, with 7 bases left between them. In germline, CDR1 is MNHNY, CDR2 SVGAGI (reference sequence). As DNA, the CDR3 is TGTGCCAGCAGTTACTCGGGGCGATACGAGCAGTACTTC. Its protein product is CASSYSGRYEQYF.

The chain recombines TRBV9 with TRBJ1-6; D is unresolved. V lost 1 base and J 9 bases, leaving 8 bases between the germline ends. The CDR3 is 13 amino acids. Germline V gene data show CDR1 as SGDLS and CDR2 as YYNGEE. In DNA, the CDR3 is TGTGCCAGCAGCGTACAGGCGACTTCACCCCTCCACTTT. Translation: CASSVQATSPLHF.

This rearrangement joins TRBV7-8 to TRBJ2-7; no definite D call. CDR1 is SGHVS and CDR2 is FQNEAQ in the germline V gene. The V gene lost 5 bases and the J gene lost 3 bases, with 11 bases spanning the gap. The CDR3 is 13 residues long. This CDR3 reads CASSRQRDYEQYF. The CDR3 DNA is TGTGCCAGCAGCCGGCAGCGAGACTACGAGCAGTACTTC.

The chain combines TRBV24-1 with TRBJ2-1, with D perhaps assigned TRBD1 or TRBD2 (5 bases each). Trimming shortened V by 4 bases and J by 8 bases, and 14 bases separated the two germline ends. Germline V gene lookup returns CDR1 KGHDR and CDR2 SFDVKD. The CDR3 contains 14 residues. The CDR3, as DNA: TGTGCCACCAGTGAATCGGGACGGGTGGATGAGCAGTTCTTC. Encoded protein: CATSESGRVDEQFF.

The chain combines TRBV6-5 with TRBJ1-1, with D tentatively TRBD1 (6 bases). The CDR3 consists of 14 residues. The germline CDR1 and CDR2 sequences are MNHEY and SVGAGI. V gave up 8 bases and J gave up 4 bases, with 17 bases separating them. CDR3 bases: TGTGCCAGCGTAAGGGCAGGGGTGGCCACTGAAGCTTTCTTT. Its translation: CASVRAGVATEAFF.

The chain links TRBV7-8 to TRBJ1-4; possibly TRBD1 for D (6 bases). V lost 6 bases and J lost 8, with 19 bases in between. The CDR3 contains 15 residues. Germline lookup yields CDR1 SGHVS and CDR2 FQNEAQ. CDR3 DNA sequence: TGTGCCAGCAGAAGAGGCGGGGGCGCGGGAGAAAAACTGTTTTTT. Residues: CASRRGGGAGEKLFF.